The clone carrying this T cell receptor (beta chain) has a count of ten or more. TCRdb re-analysed the 5' RACE reads in MiXCR, keeping a single row per CDR3 protein. The sample comprises 130,000 or so distinct CDR3 sequences, approximately 4% of which are singletons, and about 1.3% rests with the top ten. This sample was taken from a study of human T cells and chemical hapten exposure. After removal of 5 bases from V and 4 bases from J, the junction contained 6 bases not matched to a gene. This CDR3 is built from 13 residues. Per germline, CDR1 DFQATT and CDR2 SNEGSKA (reference sequence). Whole blood that had not been fractionated was the source of extracted total RNA.

The chain uses TRBV20-1 and TRBJ2-3; 7 positions match TRBD2. The receptor was isolated from a female donor in good health. The CDR3 nucleotides read TGCAGTGCTGAGGAAACTAGCGCAGATACGCAGTATTTT. This gives the protein CSAEETSADTQYF.